Listed below are T cell receptor beta chains from one sample, sequenced in a study of neoadjuvant nivolumab and ipilimumab in lung cancer. Measured with immunoSEQ multiplex PCR; TCRdb has only the in-frame clones, and not every one. The table has about 1,500 clones, around 83% seen once. Here the sequenced sample was adjacent normal lung tissue, taken after neoadjuvant nivolumab, alone or with ipilimumab, at or shortly before surgery. Receptors originate from an adult with non-small cell lung cancer. The CDR3 runs from the conserved cysteine through the conserved F or W. Fields, in order: V gene, D gene, clone size, J gene, CDR3 protein, CDR3 DNA. D genes are given only for firm matches. Clone size is shown for a subset of rows, as once, few, many or a class of expanded clone.

TRBV28	-	-	TRBJ1-2	CASIPTGGYGYTF	TGTGCCAGCATTCCTACCGGTGGTTATGGCTACACCTTC
TRBV5-1	-	-	TRBJ2-4	CASSSEGSQENIQYF	TGCGCCAGCAGCTCGGAGGGGTCGCAGGAAAACATTCAGTACTTC
TRBV7-9	TRBD1	-	TRBJ1-5	CASSLGTGENSNQPQHF	TGTGCCAGCAGCCTCGGGACAGGGGAAAATAGCAATCAGCCCCAGCATTTT
TRBV19	TRBD2	-	TRBJ2-1	CASSPIGGGAYNEQFF	TGTGCCAGTAGCCCCATAGGCGGGGGGGCCTACAATGAGCAGTTCTTC
TRBV27	-	-	TRBJ1-5	CASRGGARSNQPQHF	TGTGCCAGCAGGGGGGGGGCACGGAGCAATCAGCCCCAGCATTTT
TRBV5-1	-	-	TRBJ2-3	CASSLGGNTDTQYF	TGCGCCAGCAGCTTGGGGGGTAACACAGATACGCAGTATTTT
TRBV18	-	-	TRBJ1-2	CASSPPGGAQVGYTF	TGTGCCAGCTCACCACCGGGTGGGGCGCAGGTTGGCTACACCTTC
TRBV13	TRBD1	-	TRBJ2-7	CASSLGWGQGKAREQYF	TGTGCCAGCAGCTTAGGCTGGGGACAGGGAAAGGCGCGCGAGCAGTACTTC
TRBV28	TRBD1	-	TRBJ1-1	CASSQQGALNMNTEAFF	TGTGCCAGCAGTCAACAGGGGGCACTCAACATGAACACTGAAGCTTTCTTT
TRBV7-9	-	-	TRBJ2-7	CASSLAQGTYEQYF	TGTGCCAGCAGCTTAGCCCAGGGCACCTACGAGCAGTACTTC
TRBV7-7	TRBD2	-	TRBJ2-1	CASSERLAGGYNNEQFF	TGTGCCAGCAGCGAAAGACTAGCGGGGGGATACAACAATGAGCAGTTCTTC
TRBV15	TRBD2	-	TRBJ2-2	CATSTRLAGTGELFF	TGTGCCACCAGCACGAGACTAGCGGGGACCGGGGAGCTGTTTTTT
TRBV5-5	TRBD1	-	TRBJ1-6	CASSLAQGGPQSPLHF	TGTGCCAGCAGCTTGGCCCAGGGGGGCCCCCAATCGCCCCTCCACTTT
TRBV5-1	TRBD2	-	TRBJ2-5	CASSSRLAGGQATQYF	TGCGCCAGCAGCTCAAGACTAGCGGGGGGCCAAGCGACCCAGTACTTC
TRBV28	TRBD1	few	TRBJ1-2	CASSVQGNYGYTF	TGTGCCAGCAGTGTACAGGGGAACTATGGCTACACCTTC